Presented here are 8 T cell receptor beta chains from one specimen sequenced in a study of graft-versus-host responses after intestinal transplantation. Some clones are missing from TCRdb's copy, which holds only in-frame ones; the method was immunoSEQ multiplex PCR. The table lists 80,000 or so clones, about 90% of them singletons. The specimen was PBMCs, collected 98 days after intestinal transplantation. The receptors here all came from a human patient who received an intestinal transplant, so some T cells may come from the graft donor.

The chain combines TRBV5-6 with TRBJ2-2; D unclear. Trimming removed 4 bases from V and 6 bases from J, with 7 bases in between. CDR3 size: 12 residues. Germline assignment: CDR1 SGHDT and CDR2 YYEEEE. DNA of the CDR3: TGTGCCAGCAGCATTCAACCCGGGGAGCTGTTTTTT. The encoded protein is CASSIQPGELFF.

The V call is TRBV29-1, the J call TRBJ1-1, with a possible D match to TRBD1 (5 bases). V was cut by 3 bases and J by 1 base, with 9 bases left in between. CDR1 and CDR2 from the germline V gene are SQVTM and ANQGSEA. The CDR3 contains 13 residues. CDR3 loop: CSVDGGKNTEAFF. The DNA for the CDR3 is TGCAGCGTTGACGGGGGAAAGAACACTGAAGCTTTCTTT.

The rearrangement uses TRBV10-1 and TRBJ2-4; D might be TRBD2 (7 bases). The CDR3 sequence is 13 residues long. V was cut by 3 bases and J by 6 bases, with 9 bases left in between. CDR1 and CDR2 from the germline V gene are WNHNN and SYGVQD (reference sequence). CDR3 in amino acids: CASSDAGANIQYF. In DNA, the CDR3 is TGCGCCAGCAGTGATGCGGGGGCAAACATTCAGTACTTC.

The CDR3 bases are TGTGCCAGCAGTCGCACTAGCGAGCTCGTCTACGAGCAGTACTTC. Its protein product is CASSRTSELVYEQYF. The genes are TRBV28 and TRBJ2-7, with 7 bases that match TRBD2. The germline V gene has CDR1 MDHEN and CDR2 SYDVKM. This CDR3 is built from 15 residues. The V gene end was trimmed by 5 bases and the J gene end by 3 bases; junction bases not matched to a gene: 10.

The chain couples TRBV11-2 to TRBJ1-1, with a weak D call TRBD1 (5 bases). With 5 bases removed from V and 0 bases from J, the gap between germline ends came to 10 bases. CDR3 length: 14 amino acids. CDR1 SGHAT and CDR2 FQNNGV come from the germline V gene. The CDR3 nucleotides read TGTGCCAGCAGCCATAGGGGTATGAACACTGAAGCTTTCTTT. Its protein product is CASSHRGMNTEAFF.

V and J are TRBV5-1 and TRBJ2-5; possible D gene TRBD2, 5 bases. The CDR3 contains 12 residues. Germline loops: CDR1 SGHRS, CDR2 YFSETQ. Trimming pared 0 bases from V and 5 bases from J, leaving 5 bases between. In nucleotides, the CDR3 is TGCGCCAGCAGCTTGGGGAGGGAGACCCAGTACTTC. Translated: CASSLGRETQYF.

This rearrangement joins TRBV19 to TRBJ2-2; D possibly corresponds to TRBD2 (6 bases). Germline V lookup: CDR1 LNHDA, CDR2 SQIVND (reference sequence). This CDR3 contains 12 residues. The germline V and J ends were trimmed by 7 bases and 6 bases, with 9 bases remaining between them. CDR3 nucleotides: TGTGCCAGTAAGGAGGGCTCCGGGGAGCTGTTTTTT. As protein: CASKEGSGELFF.

This chain joins TRBV5-6 and TRBJ1-2, with D tentatively TRBD1 (5 bases). This CDR3 is built from 12 residues. The ends were cut back, 5 bases at V and 3 bases at J, with 8 bases in the middle. Germline V lookup: CDR1 SGHDT, CDR2 YYEEEE. CDR3 sequence reads: CASSPGDYGYTF. DNA of the CDR3: TGTGCCAGCAGTCCGGGGGACTATGGCTACACCTTC.